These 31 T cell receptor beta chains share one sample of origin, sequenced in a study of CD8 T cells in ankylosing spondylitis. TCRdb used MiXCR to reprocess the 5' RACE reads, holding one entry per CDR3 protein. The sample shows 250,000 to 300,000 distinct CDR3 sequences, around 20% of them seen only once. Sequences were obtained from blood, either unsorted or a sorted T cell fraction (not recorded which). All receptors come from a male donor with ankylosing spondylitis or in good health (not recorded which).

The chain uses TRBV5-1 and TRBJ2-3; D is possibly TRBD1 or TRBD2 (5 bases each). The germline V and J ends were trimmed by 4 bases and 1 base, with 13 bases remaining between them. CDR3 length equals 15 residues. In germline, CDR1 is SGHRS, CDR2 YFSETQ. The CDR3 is CASSLRGDGTDTQYF. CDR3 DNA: TGCGCCAGCAGCCTGAGGGGTGACGGCACAGATACGCAGTATTTT.

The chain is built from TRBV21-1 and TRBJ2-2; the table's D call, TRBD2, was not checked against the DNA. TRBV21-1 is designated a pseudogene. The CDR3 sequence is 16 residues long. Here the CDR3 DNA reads TGTGCCAGCAGCAAGGTGACAGCGGGAGGCCCCGGGGAGCTGTTTTTT. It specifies CASSKVTAGGPGELFF.

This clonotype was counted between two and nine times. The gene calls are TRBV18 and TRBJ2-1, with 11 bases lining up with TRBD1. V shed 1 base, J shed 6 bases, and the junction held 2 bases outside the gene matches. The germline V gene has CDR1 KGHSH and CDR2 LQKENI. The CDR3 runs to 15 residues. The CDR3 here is CASSPRTGGRNEQFF. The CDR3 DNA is TGTGCCAGCTCACCACGGACAGGGGGCCGCAATGAGCAGTTCTTC.

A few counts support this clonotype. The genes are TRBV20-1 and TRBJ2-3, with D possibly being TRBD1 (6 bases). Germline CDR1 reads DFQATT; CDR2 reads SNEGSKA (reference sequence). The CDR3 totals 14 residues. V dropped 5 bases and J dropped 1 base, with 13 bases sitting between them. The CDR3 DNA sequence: TGCAGTGCTGGAAGCAGGGGCCGCACAGATACGCAGTATTTT. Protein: CSAGSRGRTDTQYF.

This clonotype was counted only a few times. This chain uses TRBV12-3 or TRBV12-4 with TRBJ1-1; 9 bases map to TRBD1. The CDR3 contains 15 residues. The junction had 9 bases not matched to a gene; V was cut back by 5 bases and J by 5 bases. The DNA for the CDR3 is TGTGCCAGCAGTGTGGGGACAGGGTTCGGGACTGAAGCTTTCTTT. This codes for CASSVGTGFGTEAFF.

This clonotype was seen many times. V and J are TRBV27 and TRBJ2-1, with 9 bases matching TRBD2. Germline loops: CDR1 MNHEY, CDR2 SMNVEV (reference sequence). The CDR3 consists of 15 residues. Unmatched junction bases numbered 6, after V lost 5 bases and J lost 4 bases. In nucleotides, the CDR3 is TGTGCCAGCAGTCCGAGACTAGCGGTTTACAATGAGCAGTTCTTC. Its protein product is CASSPRLAVYNEQFF.

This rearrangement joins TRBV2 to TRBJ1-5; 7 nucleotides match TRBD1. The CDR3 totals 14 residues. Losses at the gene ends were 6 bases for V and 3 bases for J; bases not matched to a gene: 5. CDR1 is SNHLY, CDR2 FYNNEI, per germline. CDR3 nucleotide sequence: TGTGCCAGCAGGCCGGGACAGCTCAATCAGCCCCAGCATTTT. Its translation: CASRPGQLNQPQHF. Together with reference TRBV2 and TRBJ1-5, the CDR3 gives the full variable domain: EPEVTQTPSHQVTQMGQEVILRCVPISNHLYFYWYRQILGQKVEFLVSFYNNEISEKSEIFDDQFSVERPDGSNFTLKIRSTKLEDSAMYFCASRPGQLNQPQHFGDGTRLSIL.

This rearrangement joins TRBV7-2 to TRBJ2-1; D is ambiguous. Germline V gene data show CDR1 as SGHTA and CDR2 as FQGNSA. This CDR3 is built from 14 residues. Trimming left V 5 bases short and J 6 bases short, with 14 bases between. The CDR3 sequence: CASSPEVLGNEQFF. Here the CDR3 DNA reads TGTGCCAGCAGCCCAGAGGTTTTGGGCAATGAGCAGTTCTTC.

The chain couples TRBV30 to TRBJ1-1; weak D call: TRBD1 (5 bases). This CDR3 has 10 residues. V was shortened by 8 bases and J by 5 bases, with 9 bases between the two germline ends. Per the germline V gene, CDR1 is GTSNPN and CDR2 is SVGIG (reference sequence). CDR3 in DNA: TGTGCCCAGGGTCGGACTGAAGCTTTCTTT. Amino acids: CAQGRTEAFF.

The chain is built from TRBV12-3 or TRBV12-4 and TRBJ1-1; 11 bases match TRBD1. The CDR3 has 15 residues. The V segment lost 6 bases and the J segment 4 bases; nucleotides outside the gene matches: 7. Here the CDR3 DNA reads TGTGCCAGCAGAGGGACAGGGGGAAGAAGCACTGAAGCTTTCTTT. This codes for CASRGTGGRSTEAFF.

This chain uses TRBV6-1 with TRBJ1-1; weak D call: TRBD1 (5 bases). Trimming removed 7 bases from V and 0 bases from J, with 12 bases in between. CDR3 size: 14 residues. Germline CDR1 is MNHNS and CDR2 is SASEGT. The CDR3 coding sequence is TGTGCCAGCACCCCCCCAGGGCTGAACACTGAAGCTTTCTTT. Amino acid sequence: CASTPPGLNTEAFF.

CDR3 nucleotides: TGCGCCTCTACCAGGGACGACACCGGGGAGCTGTTTTTT. Its translation: CASTRDDTGELFF. The chain couples TRBV5-1 to TRBJ2-2; D is tentatively TRBD1 or TRBD2 (5 bases each). V lost 10 bases and J 3 bases, leaving 13 bases between the germline ends. This CDR3 has 13 residues. Germline V gene sequence: CDR1 SGHRS, CDR2 YFSETQ.

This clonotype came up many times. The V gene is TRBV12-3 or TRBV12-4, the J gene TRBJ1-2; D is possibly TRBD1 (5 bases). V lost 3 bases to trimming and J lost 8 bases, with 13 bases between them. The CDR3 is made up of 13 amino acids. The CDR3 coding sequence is TGTGCCAGCAGTTTCGGGGCGGCTCTGGGCTACACCTTC. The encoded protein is CASSFGAALGYTF.

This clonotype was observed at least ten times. DNA of the CDR3: TGCAGTGCTAGGTCGATCGCAGGGAGTACTGAAGCTTTCTTT. This codes for CSARSIAGSTEAFF. V and J are TRBV20-1 and TRBJ1-1; a possible D gene is TRBD1 (5 bases). Deletions cut 3 bases from V and 5 bases from J, with 16 bases between. The germline gives CDR1 DFQATT, CDR2 SNEGSKA (reference sequence). The CDR3 covers 14 residues.

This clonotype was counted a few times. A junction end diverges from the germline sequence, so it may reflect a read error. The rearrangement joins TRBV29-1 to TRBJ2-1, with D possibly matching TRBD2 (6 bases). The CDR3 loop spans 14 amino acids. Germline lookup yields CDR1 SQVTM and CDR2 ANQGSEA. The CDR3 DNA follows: TGCAGCGTTACCGGGACTTCGTCCTACAGTGAGCAGTTCTTC. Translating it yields CSVTGTSSYSEQFF.

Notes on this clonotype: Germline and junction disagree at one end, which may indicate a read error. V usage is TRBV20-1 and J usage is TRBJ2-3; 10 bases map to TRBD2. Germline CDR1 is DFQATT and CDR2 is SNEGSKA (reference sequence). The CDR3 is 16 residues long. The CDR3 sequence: CCASGTSGDVGLTQYF. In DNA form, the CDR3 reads TGCTGTGCTAGCGGCACTAGCGGGGACGTCGGGCTTACGCAGTATTTT.

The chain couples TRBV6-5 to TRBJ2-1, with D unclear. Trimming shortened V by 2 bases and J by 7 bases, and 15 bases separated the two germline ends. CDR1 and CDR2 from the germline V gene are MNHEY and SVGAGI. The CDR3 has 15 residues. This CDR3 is CASSYEAVLRNEQFF. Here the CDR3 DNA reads TGTGCCAGCAGTTACGAGGCAGTCTTACGGAATGAGCAGTTCTTC.

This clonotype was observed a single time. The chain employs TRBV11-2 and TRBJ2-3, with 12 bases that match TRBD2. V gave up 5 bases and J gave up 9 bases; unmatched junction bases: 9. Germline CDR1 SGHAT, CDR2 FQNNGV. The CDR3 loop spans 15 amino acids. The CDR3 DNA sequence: TGTGCCAGCAGCCCCCTAGCGGGGGGGCGTCAGACGCAGTATTTT. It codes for CASSPLAGGRQTQYF.

CDR3 region: CASSPWAVADTQYF. CDR3 nucleotides: TGTGCCAGCAGCCCCTGGGCAGTGGCAGATACGCAGTATTTT. The rearrangement uses TRBV12-3 or TRBV12-4 and TRBJ2-3; D call uncertain. The CDR3 spans 14 residues. Between the trimmed V and J ends, which lost 6 bases and 4 bases, there was a span of 14 bases.

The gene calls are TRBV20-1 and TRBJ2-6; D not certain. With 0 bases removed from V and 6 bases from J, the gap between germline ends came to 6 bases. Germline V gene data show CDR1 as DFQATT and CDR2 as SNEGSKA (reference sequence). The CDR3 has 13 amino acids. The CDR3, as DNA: TGCAGTGCTAGAGATGATCCGGCCAACGTCCTGACTTTC. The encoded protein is CSARDDPANVLTF.

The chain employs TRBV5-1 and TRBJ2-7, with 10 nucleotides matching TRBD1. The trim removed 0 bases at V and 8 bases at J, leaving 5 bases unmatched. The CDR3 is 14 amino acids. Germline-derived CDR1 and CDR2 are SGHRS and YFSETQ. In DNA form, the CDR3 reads TGCGCCAGCAGCTTGGGACAGGGGGCTCACAAGCAGTACGTC. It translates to CASSLGQGAHKQYV.

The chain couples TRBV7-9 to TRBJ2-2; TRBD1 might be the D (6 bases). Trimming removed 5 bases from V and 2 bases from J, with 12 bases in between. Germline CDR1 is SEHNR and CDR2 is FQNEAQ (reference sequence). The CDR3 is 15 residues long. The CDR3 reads CASSLRDNNTGELFF. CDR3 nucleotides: TGTGCCAGCAGCCTCCGGGACAACAACACCGGGGAGCTGTTTTTT.

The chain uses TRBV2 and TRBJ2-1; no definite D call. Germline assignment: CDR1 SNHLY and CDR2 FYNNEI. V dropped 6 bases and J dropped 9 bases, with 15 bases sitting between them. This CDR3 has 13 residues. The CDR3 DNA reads TGTGCCAGCAGCCCAGGAAATTCCCTTGAGCAGTTCTTC. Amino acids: CASSPGNSLEQFF. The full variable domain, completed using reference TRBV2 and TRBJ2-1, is EPEVTQTPSHQVTQMGQEVILRCVPISNHLYFYWYRQILGQKVEFLVSFYNNEISEKSEIFDDQFSVERPDGSNFTLKIRSTKLEDSAMYFCASSPGNSLEQFFGPGTRLTVL.

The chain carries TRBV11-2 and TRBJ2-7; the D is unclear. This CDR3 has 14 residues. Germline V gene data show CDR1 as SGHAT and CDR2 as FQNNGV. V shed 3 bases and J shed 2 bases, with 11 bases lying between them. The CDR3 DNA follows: TGTGCCAGCAGCTTGGATTTAACAGCCTACGAGCAGTACGTC. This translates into CASSLDLTAYEQYV.

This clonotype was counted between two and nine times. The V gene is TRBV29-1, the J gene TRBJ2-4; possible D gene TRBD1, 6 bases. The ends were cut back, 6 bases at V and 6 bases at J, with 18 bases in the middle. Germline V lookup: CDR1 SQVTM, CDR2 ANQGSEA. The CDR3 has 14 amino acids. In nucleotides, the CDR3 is TGCAGCGTGTCAGTGGGGGCTGGTGGAAACATTCAGTACTTC. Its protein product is CSVSVGAGGNIQYF.

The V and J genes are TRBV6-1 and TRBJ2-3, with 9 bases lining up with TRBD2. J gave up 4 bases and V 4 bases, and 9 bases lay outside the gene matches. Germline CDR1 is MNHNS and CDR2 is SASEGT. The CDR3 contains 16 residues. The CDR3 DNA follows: TGTGCCAGCAGTGTTGTCGCGGGGGGGCTCTCAGATACGCAGTATTTT. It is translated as CASSVVAGGLSDTQYF.

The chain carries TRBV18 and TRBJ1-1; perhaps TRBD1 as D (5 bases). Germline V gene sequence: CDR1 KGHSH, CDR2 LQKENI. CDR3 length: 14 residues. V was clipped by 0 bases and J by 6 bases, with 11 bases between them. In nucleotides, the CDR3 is TGTGCCAGCTCACCACCGAGGGGTGGACCTGAAGCTTTCTTT. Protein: CASSPPRGGPEAFF.

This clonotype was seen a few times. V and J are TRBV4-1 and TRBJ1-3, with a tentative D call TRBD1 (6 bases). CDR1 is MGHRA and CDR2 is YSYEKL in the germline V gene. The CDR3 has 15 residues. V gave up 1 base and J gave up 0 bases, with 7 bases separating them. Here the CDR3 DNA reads TGCGCCAGCAGCCAAGGGACAGTCTCTGGAAACACCATATATTTT. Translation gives CASSQGTVSGNTIYF.

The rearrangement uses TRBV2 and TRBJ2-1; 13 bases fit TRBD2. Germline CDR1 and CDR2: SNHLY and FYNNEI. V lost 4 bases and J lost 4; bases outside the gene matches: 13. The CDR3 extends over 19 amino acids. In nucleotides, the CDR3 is TGTGCCAGCAGTGGCAGGACTAGCGGGAGTTCGACTTCTTACAATGAGCAGTTCTTC. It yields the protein CASSGRTSGSSTSYNEQFF.

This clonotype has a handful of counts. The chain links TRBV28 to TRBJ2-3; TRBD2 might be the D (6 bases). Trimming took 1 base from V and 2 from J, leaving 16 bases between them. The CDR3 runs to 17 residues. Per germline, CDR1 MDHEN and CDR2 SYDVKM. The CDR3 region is CASSLFSAGRDTDTQYF. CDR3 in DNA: TGTGCCAGCAGTTTATTTAGCGCGGGAAGGGACACAGATACGCAGTATTTT.

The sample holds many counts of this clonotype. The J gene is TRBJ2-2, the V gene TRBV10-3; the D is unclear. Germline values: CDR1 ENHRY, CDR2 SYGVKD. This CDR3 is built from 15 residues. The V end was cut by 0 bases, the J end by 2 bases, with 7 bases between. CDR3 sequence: CAISESGANTGELFF. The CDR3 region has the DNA TGTGCCATCAGTGAGTCGGGTGCTAACACCGGGGAGCTGTTTTTT.